Detailed here is one T cell receptor (beta chain). This clone's antigen is unknown. No much larger clone exists at a distance of one base, and base qualities are not known. This sample was included in a study of T-cell memory formation after mild COVID-19 (dated by TCRdb to the early 2020s). With regard to the full study: TCR sequence clusters from the two donors were largely donor specific. Longitudinal TCRalpha and TCRbeta repertoire sequencing tracked T-cell clones expanding and contracting after mild COVID-19 in a couple of donors. Two young, previously healthy adult volunteers, one female and one male, were included in the cohort.

Unmatched junction bases come to 5, with V trimmed by 5 bases and J by 5 bases. Spanning cysteine to phenylalanine, the CDR3 consists of 14 amino acids. Solely the CDR3 DNA is kept, with 42 bases framed from the first base. From the germline V gene, CDR1 is ENHRY and CDR2 is SYGVKD. Ficoll-Paque density gradient centrifugation was the method used to isolate PBMCs. Sequenced on an Illumina NovaSeq 6000. Using 5'RACE with constant-segment primers, TCRalpha and TCRbeta cDNA libraries were constructed, with sample barcodes and unique molecular identifiers added in the process. Trizol reagent was used to extract RNA from every sample. Libraries were amplified in two PCR steps, with a second sample barcode and Illumina TruSeq adapters added in the second step. The libraries were sequenced on an Illumina NovaSeq using 2 x 150 bp paired-end reads. Per the source publication's procedure: Demultiplexing of reads and collapsing into UMI-guided consensus sequences were performed with migec v1.2.7. Using mixcr v2.1.11, the UMI consensuses were aligned to TRA and TRB V and J templates and assembled into clonotypes. Clonotypes were classified as expanded or contracted when called significant by both edgeR and NoisET, with noise models trained on biological replicates. For edgeR calls, a false discovery rate-adjusted p below 0.01 and a log2 fold-change threshold of 1 were applied. As an exploratory analysis of dynamics, PCA with hierarchical clustering was applied to max-normalized trajectories of the 1000 most abundant clonotypes. Each responding clone was given a CD4 or CD8 phenotype based on the CD4+ and CD8+ repertoires, which had been sequenced separately. The raw public data were reprocessed by TCRdb itself: fastp quality trimming at Q25, MiXCR clonotype calling, in-frame beta chains only. Each entry is one CDR3 protein sequence, shown with its most common DNA and genes. These V and J calls derive from TCRdb rather than the authors' analysis. The sample records roughly 560,000 distinct CDR3 sequences, over 20% of which are singletons. The ten most abundant clones make up approximately 12% of the sample.

The investigation overall reported the following: Whether the second-wave clones peaking on day 37 were SARS-CoV-2 specific was not confirmed. Contracting CD4+ clones appeared mostly in the CM and EM memory subsets, whereas CD8+ clones were enriched in EMRA. Some responding clones were detected in pre-infection memory, suggesting pre-existing cross-reactive memory T cells joined the SARS-CoV-2 response. The study included only two mild cases, and larger cohorts that include severe cases with pre-infection samples were judged to be necessary. From day 15 to 85, contracting clones showed balanced CD4/CD8 phenotypes, whereas a second wave of clones that expanded from day 15 to 37 leaned towards CD4+.

The TCR was taken from an adult woman who had mild COVID-19 (a few samples of this study predate the infection). The sample titles of this study are shuffled in the database, so cell type and time point are left out; the donor was told from shared clones. Input material: PBMCs or a T cell subset sorted from them (not recorded which). The chain links TRBV10-3 with TRBJ2-1, with 8 bases in between that match TRBD2. In nucleotides, the sequence is TGTGCCATCAGTTCCGGGACTAGGGACAATGAGCAGTTCTTC. Translated, it reads CAISSGTRDNEQFF.